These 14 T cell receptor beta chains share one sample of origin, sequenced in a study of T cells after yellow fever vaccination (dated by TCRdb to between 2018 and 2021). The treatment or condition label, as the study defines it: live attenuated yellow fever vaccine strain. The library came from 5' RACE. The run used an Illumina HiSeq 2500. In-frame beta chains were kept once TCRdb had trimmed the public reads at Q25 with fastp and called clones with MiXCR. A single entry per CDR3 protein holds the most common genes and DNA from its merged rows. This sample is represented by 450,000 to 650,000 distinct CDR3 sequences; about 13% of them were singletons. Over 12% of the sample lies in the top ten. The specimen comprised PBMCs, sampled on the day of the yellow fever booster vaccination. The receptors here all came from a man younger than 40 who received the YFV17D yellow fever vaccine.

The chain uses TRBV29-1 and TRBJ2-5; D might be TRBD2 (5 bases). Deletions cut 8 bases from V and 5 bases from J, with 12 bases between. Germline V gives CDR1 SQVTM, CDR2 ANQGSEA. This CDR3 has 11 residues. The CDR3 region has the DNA TGCAGCACGTCGACGGGGGAGACCCAGTACTTC. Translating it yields CSTSTGETQYF.

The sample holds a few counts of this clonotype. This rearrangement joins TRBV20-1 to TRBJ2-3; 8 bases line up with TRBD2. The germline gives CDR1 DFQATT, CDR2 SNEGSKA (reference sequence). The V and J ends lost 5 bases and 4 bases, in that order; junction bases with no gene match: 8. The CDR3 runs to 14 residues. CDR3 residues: CSAYHSGAPDTQYF. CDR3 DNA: TGCAGTGCTTACCATAGCGGGGCACCAGATACGCAGTATTTT.

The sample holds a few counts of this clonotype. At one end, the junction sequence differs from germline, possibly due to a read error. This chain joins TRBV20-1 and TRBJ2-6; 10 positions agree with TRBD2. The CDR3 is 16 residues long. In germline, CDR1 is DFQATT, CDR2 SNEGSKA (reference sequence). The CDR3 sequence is CSGRRGLASGANVLTF. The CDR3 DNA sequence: TGCAGTGGTAGACGGGGACTAGCGTCTGGGGCCAACGTCCTGACTTTC.

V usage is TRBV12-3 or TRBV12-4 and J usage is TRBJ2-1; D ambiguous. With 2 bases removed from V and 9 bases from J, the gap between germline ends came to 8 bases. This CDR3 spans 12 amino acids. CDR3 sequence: CASSLSAIEQFF. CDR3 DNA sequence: TGTGCCAGCAGTTTAAGTGCGATTGAGCAGTTCTTC.

The CDR3 DNA sequence: TGTGCCAGCAGCTTCCCGGGACAGATCTACGAGCAGTACTTC. It yields the protein CASSFPGQIYEQYF. V and J are TRBV7-2 and TRBJ2-7, with TRBD1 matching over 7 bases. This CDR3 has 14 amino acids. Trimming took 3 bases from V and 3 from J; bases not matched to a gene: 5. The germline V gene encodes CDR1 SGHTA and CDR2 FQGNSA.

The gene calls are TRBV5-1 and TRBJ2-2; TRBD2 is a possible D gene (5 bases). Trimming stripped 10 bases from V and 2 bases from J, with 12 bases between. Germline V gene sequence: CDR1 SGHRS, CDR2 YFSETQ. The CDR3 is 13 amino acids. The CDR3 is CAGMDLNTGELFF. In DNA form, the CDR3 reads TGCGCCGGTATGGACTTAAACACCGGGGAGCTGTTTTTT.

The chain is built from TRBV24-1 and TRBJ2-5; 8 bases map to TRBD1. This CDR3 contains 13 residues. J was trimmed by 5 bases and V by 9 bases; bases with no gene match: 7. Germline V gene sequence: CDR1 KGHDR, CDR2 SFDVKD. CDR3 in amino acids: CATGAGGKETQYF. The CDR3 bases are TGTGCCACCGGGGCAGGGGGCAAGGAGACCCAGTACTTC.

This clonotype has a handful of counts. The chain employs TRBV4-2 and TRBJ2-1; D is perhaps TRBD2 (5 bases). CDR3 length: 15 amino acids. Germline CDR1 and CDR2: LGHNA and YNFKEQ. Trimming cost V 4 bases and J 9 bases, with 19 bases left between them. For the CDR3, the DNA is TGTGCCAGCAGCCCCTCCGATCAACTAGAGGTTGAGCAGTTCTTC. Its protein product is CASSPSDQLEVEQFF.

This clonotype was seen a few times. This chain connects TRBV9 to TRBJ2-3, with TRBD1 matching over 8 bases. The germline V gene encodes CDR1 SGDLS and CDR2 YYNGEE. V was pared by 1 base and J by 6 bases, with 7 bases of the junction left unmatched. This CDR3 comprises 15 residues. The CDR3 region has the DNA TGTGCCAGCAGCGTAACGGCAGGGGGCGAGGATACGCAGTATTTT. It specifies CASSVTAGGEDTQYF. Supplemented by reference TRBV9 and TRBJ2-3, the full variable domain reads DSGVTQTPKHLITATGQRVTLRCSPRSGDLSVYWYQQSLDQGLQFLIQYYNGEERAKGNILERFSAQQFPDLHSELNLSSLELGDSALYFCASSVTAGGEDTQYFGPGTRLTVL.

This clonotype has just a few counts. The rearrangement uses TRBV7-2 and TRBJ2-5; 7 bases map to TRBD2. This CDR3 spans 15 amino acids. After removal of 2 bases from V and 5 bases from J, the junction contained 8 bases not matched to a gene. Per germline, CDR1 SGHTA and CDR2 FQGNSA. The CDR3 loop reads CASSLTSGMAETQYF. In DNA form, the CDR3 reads TGTGCCAGCAGCTTAACCAGCGGGATGGCGGAGACCCAGTACTTC.

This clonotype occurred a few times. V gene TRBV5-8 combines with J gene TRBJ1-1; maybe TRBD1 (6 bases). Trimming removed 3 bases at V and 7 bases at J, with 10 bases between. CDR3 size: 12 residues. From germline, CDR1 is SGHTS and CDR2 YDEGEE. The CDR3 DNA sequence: TGTGCCAGCAGCTCTCACAGGGTTGAAGCTTTCTTT. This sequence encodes CASSSHRVEAFF.

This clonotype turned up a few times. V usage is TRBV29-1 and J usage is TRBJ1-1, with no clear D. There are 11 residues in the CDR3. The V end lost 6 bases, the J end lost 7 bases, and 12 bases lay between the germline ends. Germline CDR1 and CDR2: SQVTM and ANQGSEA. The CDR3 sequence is CSVPKGSEAFF. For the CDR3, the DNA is TGCAGCGTCCCAAAAGGGAGTGAAGCTTTCTTT.

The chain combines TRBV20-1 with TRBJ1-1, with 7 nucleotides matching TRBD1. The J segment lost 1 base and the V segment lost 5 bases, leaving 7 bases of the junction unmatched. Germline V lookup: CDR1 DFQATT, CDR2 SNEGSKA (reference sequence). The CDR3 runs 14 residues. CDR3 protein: CSAQETGANTEAFF. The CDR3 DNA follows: TGCAGTGCTCAAGAAACAGGGGCGAACACTGAAGCTTTCTTT.

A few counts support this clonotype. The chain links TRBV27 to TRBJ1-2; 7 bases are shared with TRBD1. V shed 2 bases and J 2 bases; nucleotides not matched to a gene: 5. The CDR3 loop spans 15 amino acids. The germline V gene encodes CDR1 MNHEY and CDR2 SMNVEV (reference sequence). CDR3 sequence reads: CASSLKGGQNYGYTF. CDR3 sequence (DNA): TGTGCCAGCAGTTTAAAGGGGGGACAGAACTATGGCTACACCTTC.